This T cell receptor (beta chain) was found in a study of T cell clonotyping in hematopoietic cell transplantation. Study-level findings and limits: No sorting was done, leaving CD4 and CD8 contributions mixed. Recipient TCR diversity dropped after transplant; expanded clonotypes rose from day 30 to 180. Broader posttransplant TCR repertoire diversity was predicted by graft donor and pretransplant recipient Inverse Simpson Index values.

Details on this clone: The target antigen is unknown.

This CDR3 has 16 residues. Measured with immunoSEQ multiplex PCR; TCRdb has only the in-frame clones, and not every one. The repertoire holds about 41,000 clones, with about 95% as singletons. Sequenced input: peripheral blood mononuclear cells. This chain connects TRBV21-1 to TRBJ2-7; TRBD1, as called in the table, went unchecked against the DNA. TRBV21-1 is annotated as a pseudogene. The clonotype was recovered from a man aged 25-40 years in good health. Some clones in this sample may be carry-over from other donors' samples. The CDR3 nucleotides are TGTGCCAGCAGCGAACTGGCTGCAGACAGGCCATACGAGCAGTACTTC. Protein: CASSELAADRPYEQYF.